This T cell receptor (beta chain) derives from a study of shared clonotypes between healthy human individuals. Findings and limits, study-wide: Some clonotypes were shared by all four sorted-subset donors, while others were not shared. The non-shared ones had lower generation probabilities than the shared ones.

Donors included only healthy HIV-negative adults lacking recent acute infections or vaccinations. Regarding this clone: Its antigen is unidentified.

V was pared by 2 bases and J by 7 bases, with 14 bases between. Per germline, CDR1 LNHNV and CDR2 YYDKDF (reference sequence). The CDR3 is made up of 14 amino acids. At deep level, the assay was performed. Using immunoSEQ multiplex PCR, the repertoire was profiled, and TCRdb retains in-frame clones only, with some absent. The top ten hold about 0.36% of the sample, which has about 2.3 million clones, 80% to 95% seen once. This receptor was taken from a man between 18 and 29 years old in good health. Some clones in this sample may be carry-over from other donors' samples. The specimen sequenced was naive CD4+ T cells from PBMCs. The subset: CD45RA+ positively selected. The chain employs TRBV15 and TRBJ2-5; the D gene is possibly TRBD2 (6 bases). The DNA for the CDR3 is TGTGCCACCAGCAGATTAATAGAGGGAGGGACCCAGTACTTC. This sequence encodes CATSRLIEGGTQYF.